A selection of T cell receptor beta chains follows, all from one sample in a study of T cell responses to AZD1222 COVID-19 vaccine. Using immunoSEQ multiplex PCR, the repertoire was profiled, and TCRdb retains in-frame clones only, with some absent. The sample carries around 110,000 clones, 85% to 95% recorded once. Material: peripheral blood, obtained on day 0 of AZD1222 vaccination. The receptors were sampled from an adult in good health. CDR3s include the opening cysteine and the closing phenylalanine or tryptophan. The D gene is left open where the match is weak. Clone size, where shown, is once, few, many, or a class for clones that have expanded.

D gene	clone size	J gene	V gene	CDR3 protein	CDR3 DNA
.	.	TRBJ1-1	TRBV27	CASSLLPLGNTEAFF	TGTGCCAGCAGTTTACTTCCCCTGGGGAACACTGAAGCTTTCTTT
TRBD1	.	TRBJ1-5	TRBV5-1	CASSETGQGSNQPQHF	TGCGCCAGCAGCGAGACAGGGCAGGGAAGCAATCAGCCCCAGCATTTT
.	.	TRBJ2-3	TRBV6-1	CAAGPTRDTQYF	TGTGCCGCGGGACCCACGCGGGATACGCAGTATTTT
.	.	TRBJ2-1	TRBV29-1	CSAEGGLSSYNEQFF	TGCAGCGCCGAGGGGGGGTTAAGCTCCTACAATGAGCAGTTCTTC
.	.	TRBJ1-4	TRBV7-9	CASSLEDVDLFF	TGTGCCAGCAGCTTGGAGGACGTCGACCTGTTTTTT
.	.	TRBJ1-2	TRBV7-9	CASSSALEGRKYGYTF	TGTGCCAGCAGCTCCGCATTGGAGGGACGGAAGTATGGCTACACCTTC
.	.	TRBJ2-5	TRBV6-5	CASSLTSHPQETQYF	TGTGCCAGCAGCTTAACAAGCCATCCCCAAGAGACCCAGTACTTC
.	.	TRBJ1-2	TRBV29-1	CSALGWEAYGYTF	TGCAGCGCACTAGGATGGGAAGCCTATGGCTACACCTTC
.	.	TRBJ1-5	TRBV5-1	CASSLGVDSNQPQHF	TGCGCCAGCAGCTTGGGGGTGGATAGCAATCAGCCCCAGCATTTT
.	.	TRBJ2-1	TRBV3-1/TRBV3-2	CASSQGPGDEQFF	TGTGCCAGCAGCCAAGGTCCAGGGGATGAGCAGTTCTTC
TRBD1	.	TRBJ1-1	TRBV30	CAWSAQGGEAFF	TGTGCCTGGAGTGCCCAGGGGGGTGAAGCTTTCTTT
.	.	TRBJ1-3	TRBV6-6	CASSSRQSGNTIYF	TGTGCCAGCAGTTCCCGACAGAGCGGAAACACCATATATTTT
TRBD1	.	TRBJ1-6	TRBV5-1	CASSLGQGVAPLHF	TGCGCCAGCAGCTTGGGACAGGGGGTGGCACCCCTCCACTTT
.	.	TRBJ1-2	TRBV6-1	CASSEGSSGYTF	TGTGCCAGCAGTGAGGGTTCGAGTGGCTACACCTTC
TRBD1	few	TRBJ2-7	TRBV5-1	CASSTTGVSYEQYF	TGCGCCAGCAGCACGACAGGGGTCTCCTACGAGCAGTACTTC
TRBD1	.	TRBJ1-1	TRBV19	CASSIPRGGTEAFF	TGTGCCAGTAGTATACCCAGGGGGGGCACTGAAGCTTTCTTT
TRBD1	.	TRBJ2-1	TRBV19	CASSIQDRNEQFF	TGTGCCAGTAGTATTCAGGACAGGAATGAGCAGTTCTTC
TRBD2	.	TRBJ2-7	TRBV5-4	CASSSYGLAASYEQYF	TGTGCCAGCAGCTCATATGGACTAGCCGCTTCCTACGAGCAGTACTTC
.	few	TRBJ2-3	TRBV14	CASSHPEGDTQYF	TGTGCCAGCAGCCACCCCGAGGGAGATACGCAGTATTTT